This entry lists 5 T cell receptor beta chains sequenced from one sample in a study of identical twins. Using its own MiXCR run on the 5' RACE reads, TCRdb lists one record per CDR3 protein. The sample holds some 1,700,000 distinct CDR3 sequences; about 31% are singletons and the top ten take more than 0.25%. Sequencing was done on a sample of cord blood. These TCRs come from a newborn girl in good health.

The J gene is TRBJ2-5, the V gene TRBV20-1; 9 bases are a match to TRBD2. V lost 0 bases to trimming and J lost 2 bases; unmatched junction nucleotides: 7. From germline, CDR1 is DFQATT and CDR2 SNEGSKA (reference sequence). This CDR3 has 16 residues. CDR3 amino acids: CSARDSLAGPQETQYF. Written as DNA, the CDR3 is TGCAGTGCTAGAGATAGCCTAGCGGGGCCACAAGAGACCCAGTACTTC.

This clonotype was picked up many times. The chain carries TRBV20-1 and TRBJ2-1; 8 bases match TRBD1. There are 15 residues in the CDR3. Germline lookup yields CDR1 DFQATT and CDR2 SNEGSKA (reference sequence). The J segment lost 3 bases and the V segment lost 1 base, leaving 5 bases of the junction unmatched. CDR3 residues: CSARGTGISYNEQFF. As DNA, the CDR3 is TGCAGTGCTAGAGGGACAGGGATCAGCTACAATGAGCAGTTCTTC.

This clonotype has a count of ten or more. The CDR3 is CAISESRYDNEQFF. The CDR3 DNA is TGTGCCATCAGTGAGTCCCGGTACGACAATGAGCAGTTCTTC. The chain employs TRBV10-3 and TRBJ2-1; D is unresolved. CDR3 size: 14 residues. V dropped 0 bases and J dropped 5 bases, with 8 bases sitting between them. Germline-derived CDR1 and CDR2 are ENHRY and SYGVKD.

This chain links TRBV30 with TRBJ2-5; D might be TRBD1 or TRBD2, each matching 5 bases. The CDR3 is 16 amino acids. Germline V lookup: CDR1 GTSNPN, CDR2 SVGIG (reference sequence). Trimming took 0 bases from V and 0 from J, leaving 14 bases between them. The CDR3 bases are TGTGCCTGGAGTGTACCCTGGGGACCTTACCAAGAGACCCAGTACTTC. Translated: CAWSVPWGPYQETQYF.

CDR3 residues: CSAKLAGRADTQYF. Here the CDR3 DNA reads TGCAGTGCTAAACTAGCGGGGAGGGCAGATACGCAGTATTTT. The rearrangement links TRBV20-1 to TRBJ2-3; 10 positions match TRBD2. CDR3 size: 14 residues. V lost 4 bases to trimming and J lost 4 bases; unmatched junction nucleotides: 5. CDR1 and CDR2 from the germline V gene are DFQATT and SNEGSKA (reference sequence).